This T cell receptor beta chain stems from a study of T cells in Graves' hyperthyroidism and ophthalmopathy. The study's findings and limits: Before onset, ophthalmopathy was predicted by the model a median around 6.2 months earlier.

Using RNA transcripts as the source, TCR beta CDR3 regions were amplified. Researchers ran a first-round RT-PCR on the TCR CDR3 using the HTBI primer set. TCRdb itself ran the multiplex PCR reads through MiXCR, one entry per CDR3 protein. The table has roughly 500,000 distinct CDR3 sequences, roughly 14% seen once; the top ten hold under 7%. Sampled blood dates from first hyperthyroidism diagnosis, and it precedes any ophthalmopathy symptoms. Fresh peripheral blood, more than 9 ml, yielded the PBMCs. Trimming pared 0 bases from V and 3 bases from J, leaving 8 bases between. Germline CDR1 and CDR2: MNHNS and SASEGT. The CDR3 extends over 15 amino acids. There are many counts of this clonotype. The antigen remains undetermined.

This rearrangement joins TRBV6-1 to TRBJ1-4; D may be TRBD1 (5 bases). Sample: blood. This TCR came from a woman aged 25 to 45 with Graves' hyperthyroidism that later progressed to Graves' ophthalmopathy. The CDR3 protein is CASSEAGPANEKLFF. CDR3 DNA sequence: TGTGCCAGCAGTGAAGCGGGGCCAGCTAATGAAAAACTGTTTTTT.